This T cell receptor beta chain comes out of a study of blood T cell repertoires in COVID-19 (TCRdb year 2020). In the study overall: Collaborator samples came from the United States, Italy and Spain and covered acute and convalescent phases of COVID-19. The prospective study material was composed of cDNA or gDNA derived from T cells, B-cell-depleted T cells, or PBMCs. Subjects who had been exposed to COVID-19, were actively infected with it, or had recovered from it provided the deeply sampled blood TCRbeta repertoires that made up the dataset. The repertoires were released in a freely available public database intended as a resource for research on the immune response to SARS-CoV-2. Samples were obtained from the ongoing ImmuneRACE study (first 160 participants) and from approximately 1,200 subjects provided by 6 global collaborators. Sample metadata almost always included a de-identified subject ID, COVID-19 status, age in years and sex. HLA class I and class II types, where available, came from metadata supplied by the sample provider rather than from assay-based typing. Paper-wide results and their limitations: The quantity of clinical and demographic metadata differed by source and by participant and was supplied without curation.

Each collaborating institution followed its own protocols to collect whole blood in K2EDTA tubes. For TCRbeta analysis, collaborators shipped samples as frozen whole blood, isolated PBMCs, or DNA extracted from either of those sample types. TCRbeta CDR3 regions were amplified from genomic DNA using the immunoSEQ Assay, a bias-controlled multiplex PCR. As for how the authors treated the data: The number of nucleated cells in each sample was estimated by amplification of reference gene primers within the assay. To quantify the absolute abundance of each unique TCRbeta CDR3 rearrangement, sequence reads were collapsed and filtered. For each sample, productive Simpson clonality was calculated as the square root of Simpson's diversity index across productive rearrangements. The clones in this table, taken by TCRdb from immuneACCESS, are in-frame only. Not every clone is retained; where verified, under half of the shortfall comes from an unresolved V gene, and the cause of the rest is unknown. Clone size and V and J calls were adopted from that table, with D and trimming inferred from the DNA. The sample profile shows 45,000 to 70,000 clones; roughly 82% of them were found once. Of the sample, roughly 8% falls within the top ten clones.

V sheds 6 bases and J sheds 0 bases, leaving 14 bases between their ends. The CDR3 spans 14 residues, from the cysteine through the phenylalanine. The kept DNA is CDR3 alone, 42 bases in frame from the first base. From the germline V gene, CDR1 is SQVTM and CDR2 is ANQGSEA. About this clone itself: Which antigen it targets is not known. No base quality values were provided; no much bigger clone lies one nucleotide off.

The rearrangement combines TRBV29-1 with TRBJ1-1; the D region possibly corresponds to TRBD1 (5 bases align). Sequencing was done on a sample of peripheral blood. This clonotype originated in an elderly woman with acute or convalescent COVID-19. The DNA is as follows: TGCAGCGTCACAGAGCGGGGCCTGAACACTGAAGCTTTCTTT. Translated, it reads CSVTERGLNTEAFF.